Detailed here is one TCR beta chain. Treatment: around 19 received Ad26.COV2.S at low or high dose, single or two shots; roughly five received placebo; per-sample allocation not given. The investigators took samples on day 63 after the first vaccine or placebo injection. The CDR3 is made up of 16 amino acids. After removal of 2 bases from V and 8 bases from J, the junction contained 8 bases not matched to a gene. The germline V gene has CDR1 MNHEY and CDR2 SVGEGT. This sample stems from a study of Ad26.COV2.S vaccination and SARS-CoV-2 variants. Method: immunoSEQ multiplex PCR; TCRdb's copy keeps in-frame clones and lacks some. Of fewer than 400,000 clones in the sample, under 90% are singletons; the top ten hold around 5.5%.

This specimen consisted of peripheral blood, obtained in a trial of Ad26.COV2.S vaccine versus placebo. This receptor was identified in a person aged 18-65 years who received the Ad26.COV2.S COVID-19 vaccine or a placebo. This rearrangement joins TRBV6-2 or TRBV6-3 to TRBJ2-2; 10 bases line up with TRBD2. DNA for the CDR3: TGTGCCAGCAGTTACCTGACTAGCGGGCCGGGAGGGGAGCTGTTTTTT. Amino acid sequence: CASSYLTSGPGGELFF.